This T cell receptor (beta chain) was sequenced during a study of monozygotic twins with inflammatory bowel disease. Study-wide results and caveats: Limited statistical power may explain no repertoire similarity difference between concordant and discordant twins. It was not supported that a single strong signal or clonotype was associated with IBD.

Per sample, reverse transcription was split into eight reactions. Reanalyzing the 5' RACE reads, TCRdb keeps one entry per CDR3 protein, without DNA. With a few hundred thousand distinct CDR3 sequences in the sample, the ten largest clones hold around 1.5%. The CDR3 covers 15 residues. CDR1 is MNHEY and CDR2 is SMNVEV in the germline V gene (reference sequence). Comment on this clonotype: Its matching antigen is unknown.

Sequencing was performed on blood. The chain recombines TRBV27 with TRBJ2-5; TCRdb indicates TRBD1, and absent DNA this call remains unverified. The sequence came from a human donor with ulcerative colitis or Crohn's disease, or a healthy co-twin of an affected twin (not recorded which). CDR3: CASTPSTGLWKTQYF.